Sequencing of this TCR beta chain was carried out in a study of CD8 T cells in Susac syndrome. Study outcomes and limitations: It was acknowledged by the study that relatively few individuals were included in its TCR sequencing and HLA analysis.

V lost 1 base and J lost 4; bases outside the gene matches: 16. In germline, CDR1 is SGHVS, CDR2 FQNEAQ. The CDR3 runs 19 residues. Sequencing of TCR beta was undertaken in CD8+ and CD4+ T cells derived from blood. TEMRA cells were enriched by FACS, and CD4+ and CD8+ T cells were negatively isolated. A quantity of roughly 0.5 to 1 ug RNA underwent reverse transcription using random hexamers. TCRdb ran MiXCR on the immunoSEQ multiplex PCR reads and lists one entry per CDR3 protein. The table records some 140,000 distinct CDR3 sequences, 65% to 90% of them present only once. As to this clonotype: Antigen unknown.

The sequencing sample was made of CD8+ T cells from PBMCs. The J gene is TRBJ2-1, the V gene TRBV7-8, with 7 bases lining up with TRBD1. This clonotype was sampled from a human donor with multiple sclerosis. CDR3 sequence: CASSLVRVVVPGQYNEQFF. Here the CDR3 DNA reads TGTGCCAGCAGCTTAGTCAGGGTGGTCGTCCCGGGACAGTACAATGAGCAGTTCTTC.